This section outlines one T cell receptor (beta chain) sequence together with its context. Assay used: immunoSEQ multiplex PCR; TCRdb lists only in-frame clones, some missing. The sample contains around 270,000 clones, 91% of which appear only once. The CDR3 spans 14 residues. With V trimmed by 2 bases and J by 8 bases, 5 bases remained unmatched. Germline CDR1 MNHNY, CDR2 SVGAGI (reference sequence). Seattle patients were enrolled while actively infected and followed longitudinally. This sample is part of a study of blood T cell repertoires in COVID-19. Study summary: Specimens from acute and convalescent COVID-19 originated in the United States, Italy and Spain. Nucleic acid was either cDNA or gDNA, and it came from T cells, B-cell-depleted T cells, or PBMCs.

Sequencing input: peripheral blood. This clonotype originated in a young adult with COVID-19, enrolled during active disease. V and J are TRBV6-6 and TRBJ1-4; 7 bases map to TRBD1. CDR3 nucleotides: TGTGCCAGCAGTTACGTTCAGGGGGGCGAAAAACTGTTTTTT. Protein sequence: CASSYVQGGEKLFF.